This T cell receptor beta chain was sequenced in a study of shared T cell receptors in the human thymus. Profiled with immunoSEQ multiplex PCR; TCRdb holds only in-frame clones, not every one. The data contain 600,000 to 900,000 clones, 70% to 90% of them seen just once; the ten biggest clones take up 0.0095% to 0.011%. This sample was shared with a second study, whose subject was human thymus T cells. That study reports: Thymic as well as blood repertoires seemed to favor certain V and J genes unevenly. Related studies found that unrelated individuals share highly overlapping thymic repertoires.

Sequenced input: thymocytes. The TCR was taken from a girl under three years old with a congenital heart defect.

In DNA, the CDR3 is TGTGCCAGCAATACAGGGGAGCACTATGGCTACACCTTC. The encoded protein is CASNTGEHYGYTF. The rearrangement uses TRBV2 and TRBJ1-2, with TRBD1 matching 7 bases. After removal of 7 bases from V and 3 bases from J, the junction contained 5 bases not matched to a gene. The CDR3 extends over 13 amino acids. The germline V gene encodes CDR1 SNHLY and CDR2 FYNNEI.